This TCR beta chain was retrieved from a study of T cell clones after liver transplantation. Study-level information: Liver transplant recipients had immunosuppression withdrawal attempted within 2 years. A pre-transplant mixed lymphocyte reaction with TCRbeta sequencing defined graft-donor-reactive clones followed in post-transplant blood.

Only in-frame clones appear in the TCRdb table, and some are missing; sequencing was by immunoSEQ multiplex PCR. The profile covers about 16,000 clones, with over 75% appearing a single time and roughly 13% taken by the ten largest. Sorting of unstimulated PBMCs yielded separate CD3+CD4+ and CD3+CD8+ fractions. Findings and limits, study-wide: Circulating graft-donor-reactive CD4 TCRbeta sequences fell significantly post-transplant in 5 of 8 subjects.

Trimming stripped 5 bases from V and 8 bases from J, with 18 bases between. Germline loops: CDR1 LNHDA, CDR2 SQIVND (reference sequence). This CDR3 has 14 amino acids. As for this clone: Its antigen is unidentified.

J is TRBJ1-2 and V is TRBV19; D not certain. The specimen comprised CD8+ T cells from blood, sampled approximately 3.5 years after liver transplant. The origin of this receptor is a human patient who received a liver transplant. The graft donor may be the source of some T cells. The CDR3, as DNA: TGTGCCAGTAGTGAGGACTTGAGTTTACGGGGCTACACCTTC. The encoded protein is CASSEDLSLRGYTF.